This T cell receptor beta chain was sequenced for a study of T cells in Graves' hyperthyroidism and ophthalmopathy (dated by TCRdb to about 2019). Background on the whole study: Peripheral blood was sampled at the time of initial diagnosis, prior to any treatment. To identify TCR V-J signatures that set the groups apart, the researchers used a discovery cohort of about a hundred patients, made up of roughly 40 with Graves' ophthalmopathy and about 59 with stable Graves' hyperthyroidism. Prospective prediction of ophthalmopathy was tested in an independent validation cohort consisting of roughly 20 hyperthyroidism patients and around 16 patients who later progressed to ophthalmopathy. The approximately 100 discovery patients were randomly split 7:3 into training and test sets. In addition, the study compared T-cell repertoires in thyroid tissue and in blood from roughly six Graves' hyperthyroidism patients. After blood sampling, hyperthyroidism patients were treated with methimazole at a starting dose of 30 mg daily, and ophthalmopathy patients were treated with high-dose intravenous methylprednisolone. The paper describes TCR Vbeta CDR3 sequencing of 135 peripheral blood samples, made up of roughly 40 ophthalmopathy patients, approximately 76 hyperthyroidism patients and roughly 17 progressor patients.

V is cut by 6 bases and J by 6 bases, and the space between the germline ends is 18 bases. In the germline V gene (reference sequence), CDR1 corresponds to LNHDA and CDR2 to SQIVND. Including cysteine and phenylalanine, the CDR3 has 14 amino acids. The entry retains the CDR3 DNA only, 42 bases that are in frame from base 1. Stable Graves' hyperthyroidism was defined as no progression to ophthalmopathy during 18 months of follow-up. Hyperthyroidism patients were aged 18 to 65 years and newly diagnosed, with disease duration of less than 2 months. Any patient with an uncontrolled infection, another autoimmune disease, pregnancy or lactation was excluded. Diagnoses were established on the basis of clinical symptoms, serum thyroxine and TRAb, thyroid ultrasound, and orbital computed tomography. PBMCs were isolated from 10 ml of fresh peripheral blood by Ficoll-Paque density gradient centrifugation. Total RNA was extracted with Trizol reagent, and quality was checked on an Agilent 2100 Bioanalyzer.

The TCR beta CDR3 regions were amplified from the RNA transcripts. For the first round of RT-PCR on the TCR CDR3, the HTBI primer set was used together with the Qiagen OneStep RT-PCR kit. Libraries were constructed in a second round of multiplex PCR, after which size selection and purification were performed. Paired-end sequencing of the libraries was performed with 100 bp reads on an Illumina HiSeq2000. From the authors' description of their analysis: SOAPnuke was used to process the raw data, throwing out any read that contained adapters or uncalled bases, had a mean Phred below 15, or lacked an exact constant-primer or identifier match. COPE v1.2.5 was used to merge the high-quality paired reads, and each unique nucleotide sequence was defined as a clonotype. MiTCR v1.1 was used to align the clonotypes against IMGT TRBV, TRBD and TRBJ reference segments. The analysis was restricted to V-J combinations with a frequency above 0.0001, which together covered 99.2% of the repertoires. A TCS score was defined as the ratio between F50 (clonal expansion) and ExV (chaos), using BLOSUM62-based TCRdist between CDR3 peptides within each V-J. Welch's t-statistics and random forest reduced around 550 V-J features to 10 to 15, which were used in a naive Bayes classifier (R e1071). Through fastp at Q25 and MiXCR, TCRdb rebuilt clones from the public reads, retaining in-frame beta chains. Each record represents a unique CDR3 protein, reported with the most common genes and DNA among its rows. The V and J calls were not made by the authors but by TCRdb's processing. Counted in this sample were hundreds of thousands of distinct CDR3 sequences; 11% to 15% of them appeared once. The ten largest clones capture about 26% of the sample.

In regard to this clonotype: This clone's antigen is unknown. Nothing much larger sits one base from this clone, and base qualities are not available.

Results the study describes overall, beyond this receptor: In validation, progression to ophthalmopathy was predicted by the model with around 71% sensitivity and 72% to 85% specificity, a median of roughly six months before onset. No statistical method was used to set the sample size in advance, and investigators knew the group allocation. Most expanded thyroid clonotypes (frequency above 0.001) were also detected in blood, a finding suggesting that blood repertoires may reflect thyroid immune responses. Ophthalmopathy was separated from stable hyperthyroidism by a 13 V-J signature model, with about 86% sensitivity and roughly 84% specificity obtained in cross-validation and 80%/75% obtained in testing.

The chain is encoded by TRBV19 joined to TRBJ2-7; the D element might be TRBD1 or TRBD2, as each aligns at 5 bases. Material for sequencing was blood. The receptor's source is a woman aged 25 to 39 with Graves' hyperthyroidism. The DNA reads as follows: TGTGCCAGTAGCCGAACCGGGACCCAAAGCGAGCAGTACTTC. Translated, this gives CASSRTGTQSEQYF.